This TCR beta chain was captured by sequencing in a study of Ad26.COV2.S vaccination and SARS-CoV-2 variants. Across the whole study: As a participant in COV1001, the donor was in the Ad26.COV2.S trial arm. The study, taken as a whole, reports: Vaccine and placebo recipients had similar non-spike TCR breadth. Spike-specific CD8+ and CD4+ T cell responses reportedly showed substantial breadth after vaccination.

The sample's treatment: 15 to 20 received Ad26.COV2.S at low or high dose, single or two shots; a few received placebo; per-sample allocation not given. The investigators took samples on day 63 after the first vaccine or placebo injection. Boston hosted the donor, who was an adult aged 18-55 years. Some clones are missing from TCRdb's copy, which holds only in-frame ones; the method was immunoSEQ multiplex PCR. The table lists 350,000 to 450,000 clones, approximately 81% of them singletons. Germline CDR1 and CDR2: SGHTA and FQGNSA. V lost 1 base and J 6 bases, leaving 11 bases between the germline ends. This CDR3 spans 14 amino acids. Remarks on this clone: The antigen is not known.

The source was peripheral blood, collected in a trial of Ad26.COV2.S vaccine versus placebo. The TCR originated in a person aged 18-60 years who received the Ad26.COV2.S COVID-19 vaccine or a placebo. The chain couples TRBV7-2 to TRBJ2-3; possibly TRBD2 for D (7 bases). CDR3: CASSLGGGGDTQYF. In DNA form, the CDR3 reads TGTGCCAGCAGCTTAGGGGGGGGCGGGGATACGCAGTATTTT.